The text below deals with one T cell receptor (beta chain). This sample is drawn from a study of blood T cell repertoires in COVID-19. Generated by immunoSEQ multiplex PCR, the TCRdb table keeps only in-frame clones and is missing some. The table has approximately 180,000 clones, approximately 85% seen once. This CDR3 has 15 residues. Germline V gene lookup returns CDR1 SGHRS and CDR2 YFSETQ. Trimming removed 1 base from V and 2 bases from J; junction bases left unmatched: 4. Sequenced material: peripheral blood. The sequence came from a human donor with active or convalescent COVID-19. The donor label of this sample is uncertain. The rearrangement uses TRBV5-1 and TRBJ2-7, with TRBD2 matching over 9 bases. The chain's CDR3 is CASSLFSGGTYEQYF. CDR3 nucleotides: TGCGCCAGCAGCTTGTTTAGCGGGGGCACCTACGAGCAGTACTTC.